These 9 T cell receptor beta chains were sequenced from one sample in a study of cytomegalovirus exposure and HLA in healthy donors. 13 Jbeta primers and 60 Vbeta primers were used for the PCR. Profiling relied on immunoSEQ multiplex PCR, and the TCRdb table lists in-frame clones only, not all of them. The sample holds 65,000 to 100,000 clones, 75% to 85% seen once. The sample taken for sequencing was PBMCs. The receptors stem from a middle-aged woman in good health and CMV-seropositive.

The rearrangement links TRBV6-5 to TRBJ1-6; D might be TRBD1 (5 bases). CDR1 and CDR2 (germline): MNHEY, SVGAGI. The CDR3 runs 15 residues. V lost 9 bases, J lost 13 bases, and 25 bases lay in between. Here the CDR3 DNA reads TGTGCCAGTCGCGGGACGGATGACCGAATTCACCCCCTCCACTTT. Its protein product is CASRGTDDRIHPLHF.

The CDR3: CASSQERMRYPYNEQFF. Here the CDR3 DNA reads TGTGCCAGCAGCCAAGAGAGAATGAGATATCCCTACAATGAGCAGTTCTTC. This sequence joins TRBV14 and TRBJ2-1; D ambiguous. The V and J ends lost 0 bases and 2 bases respectively, with 14 bases between them. This CDR3 comprises 17 residues. Looked up from germline, CDR1 is SGHDN and CDR2 is FVKESK.

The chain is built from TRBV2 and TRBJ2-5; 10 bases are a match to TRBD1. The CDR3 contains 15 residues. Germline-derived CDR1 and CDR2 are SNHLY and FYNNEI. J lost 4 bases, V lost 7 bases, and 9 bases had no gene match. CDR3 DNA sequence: TGTGCCAGCACGCAGGACAGGGGGGAGGTAGAGACCCAGTACTTC. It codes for CASTQDRGEVETQYF.

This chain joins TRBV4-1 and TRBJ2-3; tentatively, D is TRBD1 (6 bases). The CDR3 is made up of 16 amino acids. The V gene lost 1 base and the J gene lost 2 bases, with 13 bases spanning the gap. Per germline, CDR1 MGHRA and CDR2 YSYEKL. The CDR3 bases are TGCGCCAGCAGCCAAGGGGACCAGGGGATCACAGATACGCAGTATTTT. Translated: CASSQGDQGITDTQYF.

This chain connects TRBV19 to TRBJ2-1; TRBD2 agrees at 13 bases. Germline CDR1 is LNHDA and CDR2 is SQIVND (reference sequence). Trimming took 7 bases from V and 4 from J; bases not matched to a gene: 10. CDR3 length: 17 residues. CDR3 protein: CASNHWTSGSNYNEQFF. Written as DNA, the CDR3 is TGTGCCAGTAACCACTGGACTAGCGGGAGTAATTACAATGAGCAGTTCTTC.

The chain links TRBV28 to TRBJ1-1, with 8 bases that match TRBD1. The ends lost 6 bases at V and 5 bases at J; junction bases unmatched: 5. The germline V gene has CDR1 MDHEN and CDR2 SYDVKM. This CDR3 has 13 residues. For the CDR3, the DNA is TGTGCCAGCAGCCCGGACAGGGTGACTGAAGCTTTCTTT. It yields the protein CASSPDRVTEAFF.

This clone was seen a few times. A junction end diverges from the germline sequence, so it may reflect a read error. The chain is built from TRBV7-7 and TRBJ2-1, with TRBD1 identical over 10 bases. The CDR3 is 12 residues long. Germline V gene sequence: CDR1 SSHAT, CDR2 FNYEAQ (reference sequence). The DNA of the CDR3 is TGTGCTAGCAGCGGACAGGGGGGGCCTTTGTTCTTC. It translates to CASSGQGGPLFF.

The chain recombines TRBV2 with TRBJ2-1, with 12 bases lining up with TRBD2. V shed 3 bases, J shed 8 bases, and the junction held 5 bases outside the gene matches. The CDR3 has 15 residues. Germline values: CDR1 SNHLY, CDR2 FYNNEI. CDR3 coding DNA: TGTGCCAGCAGTGAGTCTAGCGGGAGGGTCGATGAGCAGTTCTTC. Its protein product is CASSESSGRVDEQFF.

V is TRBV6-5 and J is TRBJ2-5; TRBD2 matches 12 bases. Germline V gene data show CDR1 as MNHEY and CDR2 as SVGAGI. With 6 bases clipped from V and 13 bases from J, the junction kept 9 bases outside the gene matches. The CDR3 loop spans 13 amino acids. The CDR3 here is CASRRTSGVGLYF. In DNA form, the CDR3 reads TGTGCCAGCAGGCGGACTAGCGGGGTCGGTCTGTACTTC.